This entry lists 13 T cell receptor beta chains sequenced from one sample in a study of T cells in Graves' hyperthyroidism and ophthalmopathy. Regions amplified from RNA transcripts were the TCR beta CDR3 regions. In the first-round RT-PCR of the TCR CDR3, the HTBI primer set was used. One entry per CDR3 protein, called by TCRdb with MiXCR from the multiplex PCR reads. Seen here are around 290,000 distinct CDR3 sequences, about a sixth observed once, and the top ten hold approximately 57%. The sample consisted of blood. Every receptor here comes from a woman aged 55 to 70 with Graves' ophthalmopathy.

This clonotype came up many times. The gene calls are TRBV15 and TRBJ2-7, with a weak D call TRBD1 (6 bases). V lost 0 bases to trimming and J lost 6 bases, with 12 bases between them. Germline V gene data show CDR1 as LNHNV and CDR2 as YYDKDF (reference sequence). The CDR3 has 14 residues. In DNA form, the CDR3 reads TGTGCCACCAGCAGAGAATACACAGGGTTCGAGCAGTACTTC. Translating it yields CATSREYTGFEQYF.

This rearrangement joins TRBV12-3 or TRBV12-4 to TRBJ2-1; the match to TRBD2 covers 9 bases. The CDR3 is 14 amino acids. Trimming removed 3 bases from V and 9 bases from J; junction bases left unmatched: 6. The CDR3 DNA reads TGTGCCAGCAGTTTCGGCGGGGGGGCCGGTGAGCAGTTCTTC. The encoded protein is CASSFGGGAGEQFF.

This clonotype was recorded many times. The CDR3 here is CASSLLGQGNTEAFF. DNA for the CDR3: TGTGCCAGCAGTTTATTGGGACAGGGTAATACTGAAGCTTTCTTT. The rearrangement links TRBV27 to TRBJ1-1, with 9 bases matching TRBD1. CDR3 length: 15 residues. CDR1 MNHEY and CDR2 SMNVEV come from the germline V gene (reference sequence). Germline trimming cut 1 base from V and 5 bases from J; bases unmatched to any gene: 5.

In its sample, this clonotype was seen a few times. The gene calls are TRBV20-1 and TRBJ2-7, with unresolved D. Germline CDR1 reads DFQATT; CDR2 reads SNEGSKA (reference sequence). V was shortened by 5 bases and J by 3 bases, with 17 bases between the two germline ends. This CDR3 region has 14 residues. In DNA, the CDR3 is TGCAGTGCTGTGCCGGCGGAACTCAACTACGAGCAGTACTTC. Its protein is CSAVPAELNYEQYF.

This clonotype was observed at least ten times. The V call is TRBV20-1, the J call TRBJ1-4; 7 bases are a match to TRBD1. The CDR3 covers 13 residues. Per the germline V gene, CDR1 is DFQATT and CDR2 is SNEGSKA (reference sequence). Germline trimming cut 4 bases from V and 5 bases from J; bases unmatched to any gene: 4. The CDR3 region is CSATPGGNEKLFF. DNA for the CDR3: TGCAGTGCTACCCCAGGGGGAAATGAAAAACTGTTTTTT.

The sample holds many counts of this clonotype. This sequence joins TRBV12-3 or TRBV12-4 and TRBJ2-3; D might be TRBD1 or TRBD2, each matching 5 bases. The CDR3 runs to 12 residues. V was pared by 5 bases and J by 10 bases, with 13 bases between. The CDR3 DNA sequence: TGTGCCAGCAGTCCCTTGCTGGGGGCGCAGTATTTT. Translation gives CASSPLLGAQYF.

This clonotype occurred a few times. The chain joins TRBV24-1 to TRBJ2-1; D is ambiguous. Trimming pared 4 bases from V and 6 bases from J, leaving 9 bases between. This CDR3 is 13 amino acids long. Per the germline V gene, CDR1 is KGHDR and CDR2 is SFDVKD. CDR3 sequence (DNA): TGTGCCACCAGTGAGAGTCCCACCAATGAGCAGTTCTTC. Protein sequence: CATSESPTNEQFF.

This chain joins TRBV20-1 and TRBJ2-7; TRBD1 is a possible D gene (6 bases). V was clipped by 3 bases and J by 6 bases, with 9 bases between them. Germline CDR1 DFQATT, CDR2 SNEGSKA (reference sequence). The CDR3 length is 11 residues. The CDR3 DNA reads as TGCAGTGCTAGCAGGGGTTCCGAGCAGTACTTC. Protein product: CSASRGSEQYF.

This clonotype has at least ten counts. V is TRBV5-1 and J is TRBJ2-1; a possible D gene is TRBD1 (5 bases). CDR1 and CDR2 from the germline V gene are SGHRS and YFSETQ. The CDR3 is 15 residues long. V lost 0 bases to trimming and J lost 7 bases, with 14 bases between them. The CDR3 loop reads CASSLGPQGGNEQFF. In DNA, the CDR3 is TGCGCCAGCAGCTTGGGTCCCCAGGGTGGGAATGAGCAGTTCTTC.

This clonotype occurred many times. This chain connects TRBV7-9 to TRBJ2-1, with no clear D. The V end was cut by 5 bases, the J end by 8 bases, with 7 bases between. Per germline, CDR1 SEHNR and CDR2 FQNEAQ (reference sequence). There are 11 residues in the CDR3. CDR3 residues: CASSPADEQFF. The DNA for the CDR3 is TGTGCCAGCAGCCCTGCTGATGAGCAGTTCTTC.

This clonotype was picked up many times. This chain connects TRBV12-3 or TRBV12-4 to TRBJ1-4; the match to TRBD1 covers 11 bases. The CDR3 spans 15 residues. The trim removed 5 bases at V and 7 bases at J, leaving 6 bases unmatched. CDR3 nucleotide sequence: TGTGCCAGCAGTCTCGGGACAGGGGGTAGTGAAAAACTGTTTTTT. The encoded protein is CASSLGTGGSEKLFF.

There are a few counts of this clonotype. This sequence joins TRBV6-2 or TRBV6-3 and TRBJ1-1, with 8 bases lining up with TRBD1. CDR3 length: 14 amino acids. Unmatched junction bases numbered 5, after V lost 7 bases and J lost 1 base. The germline gives CDR1 MNHEY, CDR2 SVGEGT. This CDR3 reads CASTGQGRNTEAFF. Here the CDR3 DNA reads TGTGCCAGCACAGGACAGGGAAGGAACACTGAAGCTTTCTTT.

This clonotype was counted between two and nine times. This sequence joins TRBV20-1 and TRBJ2-7; 7 bases agree with TRBD1. Trimming took 1 base from V and 9 from J; bases not matched to a gene: 15. CDR1 and CDR2 (germline): DFQATT, SNEGSKA (reference sequence). The CDR3 is made up of 15 amino acids. CDR3 sequence reads: CSARGNRGASRGQYF. The DNA of the CDR3 is TGCAGTGCTAGAGGAAACAGGGGCGCATCCCGTGGGCAGTACTTC.